Given below is one TCR beta chain in context. Antigen: not known. The sample belongs to a study of identical twins. Whole-study results and caveats: With monozygotic twins, out-of-frame TCR alpha sharing exceeded what models estimated. There were fewer insertions in abundant cord blood beta clonotypes, but memory repertoires showed no such pattern. Out-of-frame alpha sequences common to twins exhibited an excess of low generation probability.

V lost 7 bases and J lost 1, with 15 bases in between. The CDR3 is 14 residues long. CDR1 and CDR2 from the germline V gene are SGDLS and YYNGEE. TCRdb re-analysed the 5' RACE reads in MiXCR, keeping a single row per CDR3 protein. The sample gives 700,000 to 950,000 distinct CDR3 sequences, around an eighth of which show up once; around 1.5% is in the top ten. These data are also associated with another study on yellow fever vaccine responses in identical twins.

The chain couples TRBV9 to TRBJ2-7, with D possibly matching TRBD1 (5 bases). The receptor was derived from a woman between 18 and 29 years old in good health. Material: PBMCs. In nucleotides, the CDR3 is TGTGCCAGCCCCATGGGGCCCCGGTCCTACGAGCAGTACTTC. Translation: CASPMGPRSYEQYF.